These T cell receptor beta chains were read from a single sample in a study of identifying expanded T cells in peripheral blood. Assay: immunoSEQ multiplex PCR; the TCRdb copy retains only in-frame clones and omits some. The repertoire includes more than 80,000 clones, around 88% of them detected once, and approximately 4% sits in the top ten. The specimen was blood. These receptors all come from a person aged 18 to 70 in good health. CDR3s include the opening cysteine and the closing phenylalanine or tryptophan. The D gene is left open where the match is weak. Size values are once, few and many counts, or a class for expanded clones, and some rows have none.

j_call | d_call | v_call | clone_size | cdr3_aa | cdr3_nt
TRBJ1-2 | TRBD1 | TRBV7-2 | . | CASSLDKQGSYGYTF | TGTGCCAGCAGCTTAGATAAACAGGGGAGCTATGGCTACACCTTC
TRBJ1-2 | TRBD1 | TRBV5-4 | once | CASSSPTGGAGGYTF | TGTGCCAGCAGCTCACCGACAGGGGGCGCGGGAGGCTACACCTTC
TRBJ2-1 | TRBD2 | TRBV6-5 | . | CASSYTSGSYNEQFF | TGTGCCAGCAGTTACACTAGCGGCTCCTACAATGAGCAGTTCTTC
TRBJ1-2 | . | TRBV5-1 | . | CASSLEVGGDGYTF | TGCGCCAGCAGCTTGGAAGTGGGAGGGGATGGCTACACCTTC
TRBJ1-1 | . | TRBV18 | . | CASSPLGADTEAFF | TGTGCCAGCTCACCACTGGGGGCGGACACTGAAGCTTTCTTT
TRBJ2-7 | . | TRBV11-3 | . | CASSLDPGRGNEQYF | TGTGCCAGCAGCTTAGACCCCGGCAGGGGCAACGAGCAGTACTTC
TRBJ2-2 | . | TRBV7-9 | . | CASRVVTGELFF | TGTGCCAGCAGGGTTGTAACCGGGGAGCTGTTTTTT
TRBJ2-3 | TRBD1 | TRBV19 | . | CATSRDRVTDTQYF | TGTGCCACCTCAAGGGACAGGGTTACAGATACGCAGTATTTT
TRBJ2-7 | TRBD1 | TRBV10-3 | . | CAISPKGDSGYF | TGTGCCATCTCACCAAAAGGGGACAGCGGGTACTTC
TRBJ1-1 | . | TRBV5-6 | . | CASSLDGVVAFF | TGTGCCAGCAGCTTGGACGGGGTAGTAGCTTTCTTT
TRBJ2-7 | TRBD1 | TRBV5-1 | . | CASSLGQGVYEQYF | TGCGCCAGCAGCTTGGGACAGGGGGTGTACGAGCAGTACTTC
TRBJ2-4 | . | TRBV7-2 | . | CASSLGLQPWIQYF | TGTGCCAGCAGCTTAGGGCTGCAGCCGTGGATTCAGTACTTC
TRBJ2-2 | . | TRBV6-1 | . | CASSELLNTGELFF | TGTGCCAGCAGTGAATTGCTGAACACCGGGGAGCTGTTTTTT
TRBJ2-1 | TRBD1 | TRBV6-1 | . | CASSEGVGTGWHEQFF | TGTGCCAGCAGTGAGGGGGTGGGGACAGGATGGCATGAGCAGTTCTTC
TRBJ2-1 | . | TRBV10-1 | . | CASSELGQGINEQFF | TGCGCCAGCAGTGAGTTGGGGCAGGGGATTAATGAGCAGTTCTTC
TRBJ1-1 | . | TRBV18 | . | CASSWAESMNTEAFF | TGTGCCAGCTCTTGGGCAGAAAGTATGAACACTGAAGCTTTCTTT
TRBJ2-7 | TRBD2 | TRBV4-1 | once | CASSPTPRLAGYEQYF | TGCGCCAGCAGCCCCACCCCGAGGCTAGCGGGGTACGAGCAGTACTTC
TRBJ2-3 | TRBD2 | TRBV7-3 | . | CASSPVGLAGVKRITDTQYF | TGTGCCAGCAGCCCAGTAGGACTAGCGGGAGTGAAGCGAATCACAGATACGCAGTATTTT
TRBJ2-5 | . | TRBV27 | . | CASSSDSPRETQYF | TGTGCCAGCAGTTCGGACAGTCCTCGGGAGACCCAGTACTTC
TRBJ1-5 | . | TRBV6-1 | . | CASRLQAGSNQPQHF | TGTGCCAGCAGATTGCAGGCGGGTAGCAATCAGCCCCAGCATTTT
TRBJ1-6 | . | TRBV28 | . | CASRTALQPNSPLHF | TGTGCCAGCAGAACGGCCCTTCAGCCTAATTCACCCCTCCACTTT
TRBJ1-3 | . | TRBV9 | . | CASSVAVSSSGNTIYF | TGTGCCAGCAGCGTAGCAGTCTCGAGCTCTGGAAACACCATATATTTT
TRBJ2-2 | TRBD2 | TRBV7-3 | once | CASSLEGTSGAGELFF | TGTGCCAGCAGCTTAGAGGGGACTAGCGGTGCCGGGGAGCTGTTTTTT
TRBJ2-7 | TRBD2 | TRBV27 | . | CASSLAGGPYEQYF | TGTGCCAGCAGTTTAGCGGGAGGGCCGTACGAGCAGTACTTC
TRBJ2-3 | TRBD2 | TRBV30 | . | CAWTSGGSDTQYF | TGTGCCTGGACTAGCGGGGGATCAGATACGCAGTATTTT
TRBJ1-5 | . | TRBV2 | few | CASRSEGFNQPQHF | TGTGCCAGCAGGAGCGAGGGGTTCAATCAGCCCCAGCATTTT
TRBJ2-3 | TRBD2 | TRBV9 | . | CASSPLAVEGVTQYF | TGTGCCAGCAGTCCCCTAGCGGTAGAAGGGGTGACGCAGTATTTT
TRBJ2-7 | . | TRBV7-9 | . | CASGRSNSPYEQYF | TGTGCCAGCGGAAGGTCCAATTCGCCTTACGAGCAGTACTTC
TRBJ2-7 | . | TRBV6-1 | . | CASSEEVVTGTRAYEQYF | TGTGCCAGCAGTGAAGAAGTGGTTACCGGGACTCGCGCCTACGAGCAGTACTTC
TRBJ2-2 | . | TRBV5-1 | . | CASRPTNTGELFF | TGCGCCAGCAGACCTACGAACACCGGGGAGCTGTTTTTT
TRBJ1-6 | . | TRBV30 | . | CAWSVRGVPNSPLHF | TGTGCCTGGAGTGTACGCGGGGTACCTAATTCACCCCTCCACTTT
TRBJ2-7 | . | TRBV10-1 | . | CASSAGTHLYEQYF | TGCGCCAGCAGCGCCGGGACTCACCTCTACGAGCAGTACTTC
TRBJ2-5 | . | TRBV4-1 | . | CASSQERTLETQYF | TGCGCCAGCAGCCAAGAGAGAACTTTAGAGACCCAGTACTTC
TRBJ2-3 | . | TRBV7-2 | . | CASSAGLLTDTQYF | TGTGCCAGCAGCGCGGGACTCTTAACAGATACGCAGTATTTT
TRBJ1-1 | TRBD1 | TRBV11-1 | . | CASSSMGRTGDGTEAFF | TGTGCCAGCAGCTCGATGGGACGGACAGGGGATGGCACTGAAGCTTTCTTT
TRBJ1-3 | . | TRBV19 | . | CASSIPGNTIYF | TGTGCCAGTAGTATCCCCGGAAACACCATATATTTT
TRBJ2-2 | TRBD1 | TRBV10-1 | . | CASSEGTYQGARTGELFF | TGCGCCAGCAGTGAAGGGACTTACCAGGGGGCGAGAACCGGGGAGCTGTTTTTT
TRBJ1-6 | . | TRBV6-1 | . | CASSEFRTLQSPLHF | TGTGCCAGCAGTGAATTTAGGACATTGCAGTCACCCCTCCACTTT
TRBJ2-1 | TRBD2 | TRBV6-5 | . | CASSNSGYEQFF | TGTGCCAGCAGTAATAGCGGGTATGAGCAGTTCTTC
TRBJ1-1 | TRBD1 | TRBV19 | . | CASRPQGRDTEAFF | TGTGCCAGTAGGCCACAGGGGCGAGACACTGAAGCTTTCTTT
TRBJ1-1 | . | TRBV7-6 | . | CASSLALGGNTEAFF | TGTGCCAGCAGCTTAGCGCTGGGAGGAAACACTGAAGCTTTCTTT
TRBJ2-1 | . | TRBV6-4 | . | CASSDSGNQNEQFF | TGTGCCAGCAGTGACTCAGGGAATCAGAATGAGCAGTTCTTC
TRBJ2-1 | TRBD1 | TRBV6-1 | . | CASSARDRDLGEQFF | TGTGCCAGCAGTGCCCGGGACAGGGATTTGGGTGAGCAGTTCTTC
TRBJ2-6 | . | TRBV6-4 | few | CASSDGSGANVLTF | TGTGCCAGCAGTGACGGGTCTGGGGCCAACGTCCTGACTTTC
TRBJ1-4 | . | TRBV27 | . | CASAVRGEKLFF | TGTGCCAGTGCCGTCCGGGGTGAAAAACTGTTTTTT
TRBJ2-1 | . | TRBV11-2 | . | CASSLGGGVYNEQFF | TGTGCCAGCAGCTTGGGCGGCGGAGTCTACAATGAGCAGTTCTTC
TRBJ2-1 | . | TRBV6-5 | . | CASRQRGRNEQFF | TGTGCCAGCCGTCAACGGGGACGTAATGAGCAGTTCTTC
TRBJ1-5 | . | TRBV11-2 | . | CASSRTGYNQPQHF | TGTGCCAGCAGCCGTACAGGCTACAATCAGCCCCAGCATTTT
TRBJ2-7 | . | TRBV5-4 | . | CASSLGGRHGEQYF | TGTGCCAGCAGCTTGGGAGGCCGTCACGGCGAGCAGTACTTC
TRBJ2-3 | . | TRBV7-3 | . | CASSQRQATDTQYF | TGTGCCAGCAGCCAAAGACAGGCCACAGATACGCAGTATTTT
TRBJ2-4 | TRBD2 | TRBV7-9 | . | CASSLAGLATAKNIQYF | TGTGCCAGCAGCTTAGCAGGACTAGCGACGGCCAAAAACATTCAGTACTTC
TRBJ2-7 | . | TRBV5-1 | . | CASSLSESYEQYF | TGCGCCAGCAGCTTGAGCGAAAGCTACGAGCAGTACTTC
TRBJ2-5 | . | TRBV7-3 | . | CASSSQPQETQYF | TGTGCCAGCAGCTCCCAACCACAAGAGACCCAGTACTTC
TRBJ2-7 | TRBD2 | TRBV6-6 | . | CASSYLSGRAGEQYF | TGTGCCAGCAGCTACCTCTCCGGGAGGGCCGGGGAGCAGTACTTC
TRBJ1-4 | . | TRBV19 | . | CASRAEKLFF | TGTGCCAGTCGCGCGGAAAAACTGTTTTTT
TRBJ1-5 | . | TRBV5-4 | . | CASSPDPVGPGQPQHF | TGTGCCAGCAGCCCTGACCCGGTCGGTCCTGGTCAGCCCCAGCATTTT
TRBJ1-4 | TRBD1 | TRBV7-2 | . | CASSRRQGPGEKLFF | TGTGCCAGCAGCAGGAGACAGGGACCGGGCGAAAAACTGTTTTTT
TRBJ2-4 | TRBD1 | TRBV4-1 | . | CASSQDSGQGVRCYF | TGCGCCAGCAGCCAAGATAGTGGACAGGGGGTTCGGTGCTACTTC
TRBJ2-4 | . | TRBV6-5 | . | CASARGRDSSQYF | TGTGCCAGCGCACGGGGTAGGGACTCAAGCCAGTACTTC